This entry lists 8 T cell receptor beta chains sequenced from one sample in a study of T cells expressing NK-cell markers. TCRdb re-called the 5' RACE reads; every CDR3 protein appears as one record, without DNA. Recorded for this sample: about 380,000 distinct CDR3 sequences. Specimen: blood T cells: a sorted CD56 or NKG2C T cell subset, CD4+ or CD8+ T cells, or bulk PBMC T cells (not recorded which). These receptors originate from a man aged 18 to 69 in good health.

V usage is TRBV7-8 and J usage is TRBJ2-7. This CDR3 is 14 amino acids long. From germline, CDR1 is SGHVS and CDR2 FQNEAQ. CDR3 amino acids: CASSSVGSSYEQYF.

The chain has TRBV6-2 or TRBV6-3 and TRBJ2-1; TCRdb picks TRBD1, but there is no DNA to check that call. Looked up from germline, CDR1 is MNHEY and CDR2 is SVGEGT. The CDR3 runs 17 residues. This CDR3 reads CASSYSSGGRSYNEQFF.

J is TRBJ1-5 and V is TRBV5-6. The CDR3 has 14 amino acids. Per the germline V gene, CDR1 is SGHDT and CDR2 is YYEEEE. The CDR3 reads CASSLASSNQPQHF.

This rearrangement joins TRBV2 to TRBJ2-7; TCRdb proposes TRBD1, but this gene call is untestable without DNA. This CDR3 is built from 15 residues. Germline values: CDR1 SNHLY, CDR2 FYNNEI. The chain's CDR3 is CASSPQGGSSYEQYF.

The chain has TRBV9 and TRBJ1-2; TCRdb indicates TRBD1, and absent DNA this call remains unverified. Per the germline V gene, CDR1 is SGDLS and CDR2 is YYNGEE. The CDR3 is 15 amino acids. The chain's CDR3 is CASSSPGQERYGYTF. The variable domain in full, with the rest retrieved from reference TRBV9 and TRBJ1-2, is DSGVTQTPKHLITATGQRVTLRCSPRSGDLSVYWYQQSLDQGLQFLIQYYNGEERAKGNILERFSAQQFPDLHSELNLSSLELGDSALYFCASSSPGQERYGYTFGSGTRLTVV.

V gene TRBV11-2 combines with J gene TRBJ2-2; TCRdb outputs TRBD1, but without DNA this stays unchecked. Germline loops: CDR1 SGHAT, CDR2 FQNNGV. The CDR3 spans 15 residues. CDR3 sequence reads: CASSLGHSNTGELFF.

V gene TRBV4-1 combines with J gene TRBJ2-5; TCRdb calls TRBD2, which cannot be checked without DNA. The CDR3 is made up of 16 amino acids. Germline CDR1 MGHRA, CDR2 YSYEKL. The CDR3 loop reads CASSQIAGGPQETQYF.

This rearrangement joins TRBV2 to TRBJ2-3; the D call from TCRdb, TRBD2, cannot be confirmed without DNA. The V gene's germline CDR1 is SNHLY and CDR2 FYNNEI. The CDR3 extends over 16 amino acids. The CDR3 sequence: CASSEGWASFEDTQYF. Full variable domain (missing parts from reference TRBV2 and TRBJ2-3): EPEVTQTPSHQVTQMGQEVILRCVPISNHLYFYWYRQILGQKVEFLVSFYNNEISEKSEIFDDQFSVERPDGSNFTLKIRSTKLEDSAMYFCASSEGWASFEDTQYFGPGTRLTVL.